Listed below are T cell receptor beta chains from one sample, sequenced in a study of blood T cell repertoires in COVID-19. Only in-frame clones appear in the TCRdb table, and some are missing; sequencing was by immunoSEQ multiplex PCR. This sample has 130,000 or so clones, with approximately 84% found just once. The specimen was peripheral blood. These receptors all stem from a woman aged 60-70 years with acute or convalescent COVID-19. Each CDR3 is given with its conserved first and last residue. A D gene is named only where the DNA matches it firmly. Size tells how often a clone was seen (once, few, many) or the class of an expanded clone, and some rows leave it out.

j_gene: TRBJ2-5
len: 15
d_gene: .
abundance: .
v_gene: TRBV3-1/TRBV3-2
CDR3nt: TGTGCCAGCAGCCAAGGACGGGGGGCACAAGAGACCCAGTACTTC
CDR3aa: CASSQGRGAQETQYF

j_gene: TRBJ2-5
len: 15
d_gene: .
abundance: .
v_gene: TRBV3-1/TRBV3-2
CDR3nt: TGTGCCAGCAGCCCGGACTTATGGGCCCAAGAGACCCAGTACTTC
CDR3aa: CASSPDLWAQETQYF

j_gene: TRBJ1-2
len: 13
d_gene: TRBD1
abundance: .
v_gene: TRBV2
CDR3nt: TGTGCCAGCAGTGGACAGGGGATGTATGGCTACACCTTC
CDR3aa: CASSGQGMYGYTF

j_gene: TRBJ2-3
len: 16
d_gene: TRBD2
abundance: .
v_gene: TRBV7-6
CDR3nt: TGTGCCAGCAGCTTAGGGGAGGGGTCGGGCACAGATACGCAGTATTTT
CDR3aa: CASSLGEGSGTDTQYF

j_gene: TRBJ2-3
len: 15
d_gene: .
abundance: once
v_gene: TRBV19
CDR3nt: TGTGCCAGTAGTGAGGGTTGGGGTAGGGCAGATACGCAGTATTTT
CDR3aa: CASSEGWGRADTQYF

j_gene: TRBJ1-4
len: 13
d_gene: .
abundance: .
v_gene: TRBV19
CDR3nt: TGTGCCAGTAGTAAGGGGATCTATGAAAAACTGTTTTTT
CDR3aa: CASSKGIYEKLFF

j_gene: TRBJ1-1
len: 18
d_gene: TRBD1
abundance: .
v_gene: TRBV19
CDR3nt: TGTGCCAGTAGTTTAGGACAGGAAGGGACCTTTATGAACACTGAAGCTTTCTTT
CDR3aa: CASSLGQEGTFMNTEAFF

j_gene: TRBJ1-1
len: 14
d_gene: TRBD1
abundance: .
v_gene: TRBV7-3
CDR3nt: TGTGCCAGCAGCATGACAGGGGATAACACTGAAGCTTTCTTT
CDR3aa: CASSMTGDNTEAFF

j_gene: TRBJ2-5
len: 13
d_gene: TRBD2
abundance: .
v_gene: TRBV2
CDR3nt: TGTGCCAGCATGGGGGGGGTCGGGGAGACCCAGTACTTC
CDR3aa: CASMGGVGETQYF

j_gene: TRBJ1-6
len: 14
d_gene: .
abundance: few
v_gene: TRBV9
CDR3nt: TGTGCCAGCAGCGTATACAGGGCTAATTCACCCCTCCACTTT
CDR3aa: CASSVYRANSPLHF

j_gene: TRBJ1-1
len: 15
d_gene: .
abundance: .
v_gene: TRBV21-1
CDR3nt: TGTGCCAGCAGCAAAGTGGGCCGCTTCGTCCCTGAAGCTTTCTTT
CDR3aa: CASSKVGRFVPEAFF

j_gene: TRBJ2-1
len: 13
d_gene: TRBD1
abundance: .
v_gene: TRBV5-8
CDR3nt: TGTGCCAGCAGCCCGGGACAGGGCACTGAGCAGTTCTTC
CDR3aa: CASSPGQGTEQFF

j_gene: TRBJ2-3
len: 15
d_gene: TRBD2
abundance: .
v_gene: TRBV30
CDR3nt: TGTGCCTGGGCTCATAGCGGGGGGACCACAGATACGCAGTATTTT
CDR3aa: CAWAHSGGTTDTQYF

j_gene: TRBJ2-2
len: 14
d_gene: TRBD2
abundance: .
v_gene: TRBV3-1/TRBV3-2
CDR3nt: TGTGCCAGCAGCCCGGGGGGGAACACCGGGGAGCTGTTTTTT
CDR3aa: CASSPGGNTGELFF

j_gene: TRBJ2-5
len: 12
d_gene: .
abundance: .
v_gene: TRBV28
CDR3nt: TGTGCCTCTGGAGGGCTGGGTGAGACCCAGTACTTC
CDR3aa: CASGGLGETQYF

j_gene: TRBJ1-1
len: 15
d_gene: .
abundance: .
v_gene: TRBV11-2
CDR3nt: TGTGCCAGCAGCTTAGAGGGAGGGGGGAACACTGAAGCTTTCTTT
CDR3aa: CASSLEGGGNTEAFF

j_gene: TRBJ2-3
len: 14
d_gene: .
abundance: .
v_gene: TRBV11-1
CDR3nt: TGTGCCAGCAGCTACGCCGGAAAAGCGGATACGCAGTATTTT
CDR3aa: CASSYAGKADTQYF

j_gene: TRBJ1-2
len: 14
d_gene: .
abundance: .
v_gene: TRBV12-5
CDR3nt: TGTGCTAGTGGTTTGGAAAGGACACGGCGTGGCTACACCTTC
CDR3aa: CASGLERTRRGYTF

j_gene: TRBJ1-5
len: 14
d_gene: .
abundance: few
v_gene: TRBV19
CDR3nt: TGTGCCAGTAGTAGCGGGATGCGGAATCAGCCCCAGCATTTT
CDR3aa: CASSSGMRNQPQHF

j_gene: TRBJ2-4
len: 11
d_gene: .
abundance: .
v_gene: TRBV10-3
CDR3nt: TGTGCCGCCGGGGATCGGTACATTCAGTACTTC
CDR3aa: CAAGDRYIQYF

j_gene: TRBJ1-1
len: 13
d_gene: .
abundance: .
v_gene: TRBV12-3/TRBV12-4
CDR3nt: TGTGCCAGCAGCTCCGTCCGGGGGATAAAAGCTTTCTTT
CDR3aa: CASSSVRGIKAFF

j_gene: TRBJ1-5
len: 15
d_gene: .
abundance: few
v_gene: TRBV30
CDR3nt: TGTGCCTGGAGTCCCAGACACCTTAGCAATCAGCCCCAGCATTTT
CDR3aa: CAWSPRHLSNQPQHF

j_gene: TRBJ1-5
len: 15
d_gene: .
abundance: .
v_gene: TRBV28
CDR3nt: TGTGCCAGCATCAGTCCCGAGGGCAGCAATCAGCCCCAGCATTTT
CDR3aa: CASISPEGSNQPQHF

j_gene: TRBJ2-7
len: 12
d_gene: .
abundance: few
v_gene: TRBV5-1
CDR3nt: TGCGCCAGCAGCCGTACAGGGTTCGAGCAGTACTTC
CDR3aa: CASSRTGFEQYF

j_gene: TRBJ2-1
len: 14
d_gene: TRBD2
abundance: .
v_gene: TRBV6-5
CDR3nt: TGTGCCAGCAGCTCCCAGGTGGGGGGGAATGAGCAGTTCTTC
CDR3aa: CASSSQVGGNEQFF

j_gene: TRBJ1-2
len: 16
d_gene: .
abundance: .
v_gene: TRBV3-1/TRBV3-2
CDR3nt: TGTGCCAGCAGCCAAGATTGGGCAGTTAGAGAGACTGGCTACACCTTC
CDR3aa: CASSQDWAVRETGYTF

j_gene: TRBJ2-7
len: 16
d_gene: .
abundance: .
v_gene: TRBV5-1
CDR3nt: TGCGCCAGCAGCTTGTTCCCCCCCGACGGGAACTACGAGCAGTACTTC
CDR3aa: CASSLFPPDGNYEQYF

j_gene: TRBJ1-1
len: 14
d_gene: .
abundance: .
v_gene: TRBV11-3
CDR3nt: TGTGCCAGCAGCTCAGGCATAGGGAACACTGAAGCTTTCTTT
CDR3aa: CASSSGIGNTEAFF

j_gene: TRBJ1-2
len: 14
d_gene: .
abundance: .
v_gene: TRBV24-1
CDR3nt: TGTGCCACCAGTGATTCGACAGAGAACTATGGCTACACCTTC
CDR3aa: CATSDSTENYGYTF

j_gene: TRBJ2-2
len: 17
d_gene: TRBD2
abundance: .
v_gene: TRBV9
CDR3nt: TGTGCCAGCAGTTTGGGGACTAGCGGACTAACGATCGGGGAGCTGTTTTTT
CDR3aa: CASSLGTSGLTIGELFF

j_gene: TRBJ1-2
len: 15
d_gene: .
abundance: .
v_gene: TRBV6-5
CDR3nt: TGTGCCAGCAGTTCATACCCCAGGGGTGACTATGGCTACACCTTC
CDR3aa: CASSSYPRGDYGYTF

j_gene: TRBJ1-5
len: 18
d_gene: .
abundance: .
v_gene: TRBV21-1
CDR3nt: TGTGCCAGCAGCAAAGCGACAGGGCAGAAATATAGCAATCAGCCCCAGCATTTT
CDR3aa: CASSKATGQKYSNQPQHF

j_gene: TRBJ1-3
len: 16
d_gene: .
abundance: .
v_gene: TRBV6-1
CDR3nt: TGTGCCAGCAGTGAACGCGGGGGAGGATCTGGAAACACCATATATTTT
CDR3aa: CASSERGGGSGNTIYF

j_gene: TRBJ1-1
len: 14
d_gene: TRBD1
abundance: .
v_gene: TRBV13
CDR3nt: TGTGCCAGCAGCCCCGGGGACAGTAACACTGAAGCTTTCTTT
CDR3aa: CASSPGDSNTEAFF

j_gene: TRBJ2-7
len: 11
d_gene: .
abundance: .
v_gene: TRBV12-5
CDR3nt: TGTGCTAGTGGTTTCTACTACGAGCAGTACTTC
CDR3aa: CASGFYYEQYF

j_gene: TRBJ1-1
len: 16
d_gene: TRBD1
abundance: .
v_gene: TRBV13
CDR3nt: TGTGCCAGCAGAAACGACAGGGGGCGTATGGACACTGAAGCTTTCTTT
CDR3aa: CASRNDRGRMDTEAFF

j_gene: TRBJ1-2
len: 14
d_gene: .
abundance: few
v_gene: TRBV5-6
CDR3nt: TGTGCCAGCAGCTTGAATACAGGTTTGGGTGGCTACACCTTC
CDR3aa: CASSLNTGLGGYTF

j_gene: TRBJ2-5
len: 17
d_gene: .
abundance: .
v_gene: TRBV11-3
CDR3nt: TGTGCCAGCAGCTTAACGTTCGGGGGACCCGGACAAGAGACCCAGTACTTC
CDR3aa: CASSLTFGGPGQETQYF

j_gene: TRBJ2-1
len: 13
d_gene: .
abundance: .
v_gene: TRBV2
CDR3nt: TGTGCCAGCAAGGGGACACCTAACAATGAGCAGTTCTTC
CDR3aa: CASKGTPNNEQFF

j_gene: TRBJ2-3
len: 15
d_gene: TRBD1
abundance: .
v_gene: TRBV5-1
CDR3nt: TGCGCCAGCAGCTTGGACGGGACAGCCACAGATACGCAGTATTTT
CDR3aa: CASSLDGTATDTQYF

j_gene: TRBJ1-5
len: 14
d_gene: .
abundance: .
v_gene: TRBV9
CDR3nt: TGTGCCAGCAGCGCCTCAGGGTCCAATCAGCCCCAGCATTTT
CDR3aa: CASSASGSNQPQHF

j_gene: TRBJ1-2
len: 12
d_gene: .
abundance: .
v_gene: TRBV12-3/TRBV12-4
CDR3nt: TGTGCCACCGCGCGGGGGCCTAGTGGCTACACCTTC
CDR3aa: CATARGPSGYTF

j_gene: TRBJ1-1
len: 13
d_gene: .
abundance: .
v_gene: TRBV12-3/TRBV12-4
CDR3nt: TGTGCCAGCAGCCTAACAGGGAACACTGAAGCTTTCTTT
CDR3aa: CASSLTGNTEAFF

j_gene: TRBJ1-5
len: 16
d_gene: .
abundance: .
v_gene: TRBV5-3
CDR3nt: TGTGCCAGAAGCTTGGCGAAGAGGACATTAAATCAGCCCCAGCATTTT
CDR3aa: CARSLAKRTLNQPQHF

j_gene: TRBJ1-2
len: 11
d_gene: .
abundance: .
v_gene: TRBV2
CDR3nt: TGTGCCAGCAAAGAGTCCTATGGCTACACCTTC
CDR3aa: CASKESYGYTF

j_gene: TRBJ1-1
len: 13
d_gene: .
abundance: .
v_gene: TRBV7-9
CDR3nt: TGTGCCAGCAGCTTGATGCGGGACACTGAAGCTTTCTTT
CDR3aa: CASSLMRDTEAFF

j_gene: TRBJ1-4
len: 18
d_gene: TRBD1
abundance: few
v_gene: TRBV7-6
CDR3nt: TGTGCCAGCAGCCCCTCTCAGACAGGGCCTGCAACTAATGAAAAACTGTTTTTT
CDR3aa: CASSPSQTGPATNEKLFF

j_gene: TRBJ2-7
len: 14
d_gene: .
abundance: .
v_gene: TRBV2
CDR3nt: TGTGCCAGCACCCGCAGAAGGGAGGCCTACGAGCAGTACTTC
CDR3aa: CASTRRREAYEQYF

j_gene: TRBJ2-3
len: 12
d_gene: .
abundance: .
v_gene: TRBV6-5
CDR3nt: TGTGCCAGCAGTCCTAGCACAGATACGCAGTATTTT
CDR3aa: CASSPSTDTQYF

j_gene: TRBJ2-2
len: 15
d_gene: .
abundance: .
v_gene: TRBV18
CDR3nt: TGTGCCAGCTCACCACTGTCGACAGCTACCGGGGAGCTGTTTTTT
CDR3aa: CASSPLSTATGELFF

j_gene: TRBJ2-5
len: 16
d_gene: TRBD1
abundance: .
v_gene: TRBV27
CDR3nt: TGTGCCAGCAGTGCCCAGGACAGGGGGCTTACAAAGACCCAGTACTTC
CDR3aa: CASSAQDRGLTKTQYF